These T cell receptor beta chains were read from a single sample in a study of post-analysis software for immune sequencing data. TCRdb reprocessed the PCR reads via MiXCR and lists one record per CDR3 protein. The data show 350,000 to 500,000 distinct CDR3 sequences, approximately 39% seen once. The material sequenced was blood. These TCRs come from a girl aged 2 to 10 with multiple sclerosis. Both conserved end residues are part of each CDR3. Each record gives: V gene, J gene, clone size, D gene, CDR3 DNA, CDR3 protein. A D gene is named only where the DNA matches it firmly. Expanded clones are given a class, and other clones once, few, many or no size at all.

TRBV2	TRBJ2-3	few	-	TGTGCCAGCAGCAAGGGGAGCACAGGTTTATCTACGCAGTATTTT	CASSKGSTGLSTQYF
TRBV5-8	TRBJ2-1	-	-	TGTGCCAGCAGCTTGGTTTGGGGACACTCCTACAATGAGCAGTTCTTC	CASSLVWGHSYNEQFF
TRBV4-3	TRBJ2-1	-	TRBD2	TGCGCCAGCAGCCAAGGTCTCGGGCGGGAGGGGATGAACAATGAGCAGTTCTTC	CASSQGLGREGMNNEQFF
TRBV2	TRBJ2-1	many	-	TGTGCCAGCAGCGGGAGTTTCGGCAATGAGCAGTTCTTC	CASSGSFGNEQFF
TRBV18	TRBJ1-1	few	TRBD1	TGTGCCAGCTCACTGGCCGCGGGACAGCTGAACACTGAAGCTTTCTTT	CASSLAAGQLNTEAFF
TRBV15	TRBJ2-3	few	TRBD2	TGTGCCACCAGCAGAGAGTATCTAGCGGGAGTGTCAGATACGCAGTATTTT	CATSREYLAGVSDTQYF
TRBV28	TRBJ1-5	-	-	TGTGCCAGCAGTTTTGTCCCAATAACAGTCCCTCGGCAGCCCCAGCATTTT	CASSFVPITVPRQPQHF
TRBV20-1	TRBJ1-2	few	-	TGCAGTGCTCCCCGGGGGCCCCGGGGCTACACCTTC	CSAPRGPRGYTF
TRBV29-1	TRBJ2-7	-	-	TGCAGCGCCTTAGGAACAGGGGAGGTGTACGAGCAGTACTTC	CSALGTGEVYEQYF
TRBV29-1	TRBJ2-1	-	-	TGCAGCGCCCAGACAGGAAAGAATAGCAATGAGCAGTTCTTC	CSAQTGKNSNEQFF
TRBV25-1	TRBJ2-7	few	TRBD1	TGTGCCAGCAGTAAACCGGGACAGGGTCCCTACGAGCAGTACTTC	CASSKPGQGPYEQYF
TRBV6-5	TRBJ2-7	-	-	TGTGCCAGCAGTTACGACAGGATTTCCTACGAGCAGTACTTC	CASSYDRISYEQYF
TRBV5-1	TRBJ2-3	-	TRBD1	TGCGCCAGCAGCCGCGAACAGGGGCCAGATACGCAGTATTTT	CASSREQGPDTQYF
TRBV12-3/TRBV12-4	TRBJ1-2	few	TRBD1	TGTGCCAGCAGAGACGACAGGGTGAAGGATGGCTACACCTTC	CASRDDRVKDGYTF
TRBV6-2/TRBV6-3	TRBJ1-5	-	-	TGTGCCAGCAGCCCGCCAGGGGAGGTTCAGCCCCAGCATTTT	CASSPPGEVQPQHF
TRBV11-2	TRBJ2-3	few	TRBD1	TGTGCCAGCAGCCACGATCCGGACAGGAGCACAGATACGCAGTATTTT	CASSHDPDRSTDTQYF
TRBV20-1	TRBJ2-1	-	TRBD2	TGCAGTGCTTATCGAGCTAGCGGGGGTTACAATGAGCAGTTCTTC	CSAYRASGGYNEQFF
TRBV5-1	TRBJ2-1	few	TRBD2	TGCGCCAGCACGGTAGCGGGGGGACCTTACAATGAGCAGTTCTTC	CASTVAGGPYNEQFF
TRBV28	TRBJ1-5	-	-	TGTGCCAGTACAGTCCCCCCCCAGCCCCAGCATTTT	CASTVPPQPQHF
TRBV20-1	TRBJ2-3	-	-	TGCAGTGCCACCCCAGGCGGACCGGGATCCACAGATACGCAGTATTTT	CSATPGGPGSTDTQYF
TRBV20-1	TRBJ2-4	few	-	TGCAGTGCCGGTATCAGGGGAACGGGCAAAAACATTCAGTACTTC	CSAGIRGTGKNIQYF
TRBV5-1	TRBJ1-6	-	-	TGCGCCAGCACCCTGTCAGGGAGGGCGGATTCACCCCTCCACTTT	CASTLSGRADSPLHF
TRBV20-1	TRBJ2-1	once	-	TGCAGTGCAGGGAGAGACTACGAGCAGTTCTTC	CSAGRDYEQFF
TRBV20-1	TRBJ2-7	-	TRBD2	TGCAGTGCTGGAAAACCACTTGTCCCTCCGGGACTAGCGGGATACGAGCAGTACTTC	CSAGKPLVPPGLAGYEQYF
TRBV7-3	TRBJ2-1	many	TRBD1	TGTGCCAGCAGCCTGGGACAGGGGAACAATGAGCAGTTCTTC	CASSLGQGNNEQFF
TRBV29-1	TRBJ2-3	-	-	TGCAGCGCTGGAGATCCTATACTAGTTAAGAGCACAGATACGCAGTATTTT	CSAGDPILVKSTDTQYF
TRBV6-4	TRBJ2-5	few	TRBD1	TGTGCCAGCAGTGGTCGACAGGGGAACTGGGAGACCCAGTACTTC	CASSGRQGNWETQYF
TRBV7-3	TRBJ2-5	-	-	TGTGCCAGCGCTCGACTAGGCGACGAGACCCAGTACTTC	CASARLGDETQYF
TRBV12-3/TRBV12-4	TRBJ1-1	few	TRBD1	TGTGCCAGCAGTACGACAGGGGCGAACACTGAAGCTTTCTTT	CASSTTGANTEAFF
TRBV7-9	TRBJ2-5	-	-	TGTGCCAGCACCCAAAGAGGGGGTGAGACCCAGTACTTC	CASTQRGGETQYF
TRBV5-1	TRBJ2-7	-	TRBD2	TGCGCCAGCACCCACGGACTAGCGGGAGACTACGAGCAGTACTTC	CASTHGLAGDYEQYF
TRBV6-5	TRBJ1-2	-	-	TGTGCCAGCAGGGTAGGGAGGGGTGGCTACACCTTC	CASRVGRGGYTF
TRBV20-1	TRBJ2-3	once	TRBD2	TGCAGTGCTAGGGTGGCGGGGGGAGATACGCAGTATTTT	CSARVAGGDTQYF
TRBV7-2	TRBJ2-5	-	-	TGTGCCAGCAGCTTTAGTTTTGGCGAGACCCAGTACTTC	CASSFSFGETQYF
TRBV7-3	TRBJ2-1	-	-	TGTGCCAGCAGCTTAAAGGGTTTCGAGCAGTTCTTC	CASSLKGFEQFF
TRBV15	TRBJ1-1	-	-	TGTGCCACCAGCGGTAGGGGGGACACTGAAGCTTTCTTT	CATSGRGDTEAFF
TRBV29-1	TRBJ2-3	-	-	TGCAGCGTTGGTGATCAGCGACAGAGCACAGATACGCAGTATTTT	CSVGDQRQSTDTQYF
TRBV7-7	TRBJ2-1	few	-	TGTGCTAGCAGCTTAGGGGCCCGGGATTACAATGAGCAGTTCTTC	CASSLGARDYNEQFF
TRBV5-1	TRBJ2-4	few	-	TGCGCCAGCAGCTTGGAGGGGTTCGGTAACATTCAGTACTTC	CASSLEGFGNIQYF
TRBV18	TRBJ1-5	few	-	TGTGCCAGCTCACCGGGGGTTGGCGGGGATCAGCCCCAGCATTTT	CASSPGVGGDQPQHF
TRBV4-1	TRBJ2-5	few	-	TGCGCCAGCAGCCAGGAGCCAGATAAAGAGACCCAGTACTTC	CASSQEPDKETQYF
TRBV12-3/TRBV12-4	TRBJ2-7	-	-	TGTGCCAGCAGTTTATTGCGAGCCTACGAGCAGTACTTC	CASSLLRAYEQYF
TRBV7-2	TRBJ2-5	-	-	TGTGCCAGCAGCTTAGCCCACGGCAGGGTAGGAGAGACCCAGTACTTC	CASSLAHGRVGETQYF
TRBV6-5	TRBJ2-1	many	TRBD2	TGTGCCAGCAGCCCCCGGACTAGCGATAATGAGCAGTTCTTC	CASSPRTSDNEQFF
TRBV28	TRBJ2-4	-	TRBD1	TGTGCCAGCAGTCCGGTCGGAGGCTTGACCGGACAGGAAGCCAAAAACATTCAGTACTTC	CASSPVGGLTGQEAKNIQYF
TRBV15	TRBJ2-1	-	-	TGTGCCACCAGCAGAGATTTTTTACAGGGGAGGATGTACAATGAGCAGTTCTTC	CATSRDFLQGRMYNEQFF
TRBV20-1	TRBJ2-3	-	-	TGCAGTGCTAGAGAGTTAGTCATAGGGACGCCGAGCGGCACAGATACGCAGTATTTT	CSARELVIGTPSGTDTQYF
TRBV6-2/TRBV6-3	TRBJ2-1	-	TRBD2	TGTGCCAGCAATGTAGCGGGAGGAGCAAATGAGCAGTTCTTC	CASNVAGGANEQFF
TRBV5-1	TRBJ1-2	-	-	TGCGCCAGCAGCTTTGGGGCCTGCAGCGACTATGGCTACACCTTC	CASSFGACSDYGYTF
TRBV5-1	TRBJ2-1	-	TRBD2	TGCGCCAGCAGCTTCCTAGCGGGAGGTTTGGGTGAGCAGTTCTTC	CASSFLAGGLGEQFF
TRBV24-1	TRBJ2-5	few	-	TGTGCCACCAGTGATCCGCGGGGTCTCAAGGGGACCCAGTACTTC	CATSDPRGLKGTQYF
TRBV28	TRBJ1-5	-	-	TGTGCCAGCAGTTTTGTGCGGGAGAATCAGCCCCAGCATTTT	CASSFVRENQPQHF
TRBV20-1	TRBJ2-1	-	TRBD2	TGCAGTGCTAGAGGGGTGGGGCTAGCGGGACCGAACTCCTACAATGAGCAGTTCTTC	CSARGVGLAGPNSYNEQFF